This T cell receptor (beta chain) was recovered during a study of blood T cells in healthy people across ages. Trimming removed 2 bases from V and 3 bases from J, with 10 bases in between. The V gene's germline CDR1 is LGHNA and CDR2 YNFKEQ. This CDR3 has 14 residues. The study drew donors from healthy Caucasian individuals in Russia aged roughly 6 to 90. PBMCs were isolated at a quantity of at least 6 million per sample. There were at least 6 micrograms of total RNA extracted from every sample. A sample-barcoded 5' primer and a J-beta primer mix were used in a second PCR of roughly 6 to 11 cycles. In TCRdb, the 5' RACE reads were re-called with MiXCR into one record per CDR3 protein. The sample lists 1.5 million to 2 million distinct CDR3 sequences; roughly a third were seen once.

This clonotype originated in a woman under 40 in good health. This sequence joins TRBV4-2 and TRBJ1-1; D remains ambiguous. The sequencing input was blood. The CDR3: CASSQYLMHTEAFF. In DNA, the CDR3 is TGTGCCAGCAGCCAATACCTCATGCACACTGAAGCTTTCTTT.